This record covers a single TCR beta chain. This entry comes from a study of blood T cell repertoires in COVID-19. For the study at large: T cells, B-cell-depleted T cells, or PBMCs supplied cDNA or gDNA.

This CDR3 has 15 residues. Germline lookup yields CDR1 MNHNS and CDR2 SASEGT. V was shortened by 1 base and J by 8 bases, with 17 bases between the two germline ends. The authors' processing: Estimated nucleated cell counts came from reference gene primer amplification. The protocol was immunoSEQ multiplex PCR, while the TCRdb copy is restricted to in-frame clones and leaves out a portion. That table supplies the V and J calls and clone size; D and trimming were determined from the DNA. The sample has around 160,000 clones, roughly 80% seen once. This sequence joins TRBV6-1 and TRBJ1-2; D remains ambiguous. The sequenced sample was peripheral blood. The source of this sequence is a human donor with acute or convalescent COVID-19. The donor label of this sample is uncertain. CDR3 region: CASSEVSRPRVGYTF. The CDR3 DNA is TGTGCCAGCAGTGAAGTCTCCAGGCCCCGAGTCGGCTACACCTTC.